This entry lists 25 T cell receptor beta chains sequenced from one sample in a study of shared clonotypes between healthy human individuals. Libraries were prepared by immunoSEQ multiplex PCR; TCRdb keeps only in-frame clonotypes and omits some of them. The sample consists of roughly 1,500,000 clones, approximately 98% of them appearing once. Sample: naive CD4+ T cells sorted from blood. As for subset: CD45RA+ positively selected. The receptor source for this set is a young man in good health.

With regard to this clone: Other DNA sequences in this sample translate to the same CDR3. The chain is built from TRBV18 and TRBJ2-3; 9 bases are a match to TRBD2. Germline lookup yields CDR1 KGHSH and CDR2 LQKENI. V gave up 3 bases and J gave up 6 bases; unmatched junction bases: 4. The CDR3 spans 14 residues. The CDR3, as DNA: TGTGCCAGCTCACCTTTGGCGGGAGGGGATACGCAGTATTTT. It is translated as CASSPLAGGDTQYF.

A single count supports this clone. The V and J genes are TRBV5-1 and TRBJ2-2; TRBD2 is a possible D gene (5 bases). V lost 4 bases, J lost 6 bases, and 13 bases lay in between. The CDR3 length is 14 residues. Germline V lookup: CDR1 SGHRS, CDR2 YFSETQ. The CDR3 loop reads CASSEREAPGELFF. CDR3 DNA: TGCGCCAGCAGCGAACGGGAAGCCCCCGGGGAGCTGTTTTTT.

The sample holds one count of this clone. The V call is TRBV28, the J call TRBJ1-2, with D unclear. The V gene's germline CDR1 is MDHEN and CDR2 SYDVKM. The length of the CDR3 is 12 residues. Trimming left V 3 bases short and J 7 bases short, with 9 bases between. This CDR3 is CASSFKVSGYTF. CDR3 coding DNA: TGTGCCAGCAGTTTCAAGGTTTCTGGCTACACCTTC.

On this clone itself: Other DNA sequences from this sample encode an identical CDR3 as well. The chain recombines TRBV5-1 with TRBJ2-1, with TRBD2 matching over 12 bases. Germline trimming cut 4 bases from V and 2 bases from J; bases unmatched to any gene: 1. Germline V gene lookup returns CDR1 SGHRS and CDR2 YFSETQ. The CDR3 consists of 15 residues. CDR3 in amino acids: CASSRTSGAYNEQFF. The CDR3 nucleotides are TGCGCCAGCAGCAGGACTAGCGGGGCCTACAATGAGCAGTTCTTC. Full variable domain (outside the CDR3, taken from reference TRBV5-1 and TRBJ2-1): KAGVTQTPRYLIKTRGQQVTLSCSPISGHRSVSWYQQTPGQGLQFLFEYFSETQRNKGNFPGRFSGRQFSNSRSEMNVSTLELGDSALYLCASSRTSGAYNEQFFGPGTRLTVL.

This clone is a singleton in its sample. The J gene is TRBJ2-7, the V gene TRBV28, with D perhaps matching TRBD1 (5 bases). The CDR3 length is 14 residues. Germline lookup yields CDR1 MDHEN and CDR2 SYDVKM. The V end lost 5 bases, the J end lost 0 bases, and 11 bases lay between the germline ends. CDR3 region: CASSDPDSSYEQYF. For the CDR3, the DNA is TGTGCCAGCAGTGACCCCGACAGCTCCTACGAGCAGTACTTC.

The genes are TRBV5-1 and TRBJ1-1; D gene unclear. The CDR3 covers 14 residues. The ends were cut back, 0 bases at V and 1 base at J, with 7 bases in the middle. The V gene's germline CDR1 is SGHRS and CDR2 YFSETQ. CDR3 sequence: CASSLGTENTEAFF. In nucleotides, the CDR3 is TGCGCCAGCAGCTTGGGGACGGAGAACACTGAAGCTTTCTTT.

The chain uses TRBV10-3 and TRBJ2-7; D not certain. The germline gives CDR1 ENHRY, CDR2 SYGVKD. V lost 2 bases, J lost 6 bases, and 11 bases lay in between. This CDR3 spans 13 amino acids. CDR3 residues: CAISEHPVSEQYF. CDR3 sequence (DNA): TGTGCCATCAGTGAGCACCCAGTTTCCGAGCAGTACTTC.

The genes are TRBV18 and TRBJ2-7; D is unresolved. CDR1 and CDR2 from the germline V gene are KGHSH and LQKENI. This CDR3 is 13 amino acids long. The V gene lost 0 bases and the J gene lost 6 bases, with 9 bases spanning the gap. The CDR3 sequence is CASSPPGSREQYF. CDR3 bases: TGTGCCAGCTCACCACCAGGTTCGCGCGAGCAGTACTTC.

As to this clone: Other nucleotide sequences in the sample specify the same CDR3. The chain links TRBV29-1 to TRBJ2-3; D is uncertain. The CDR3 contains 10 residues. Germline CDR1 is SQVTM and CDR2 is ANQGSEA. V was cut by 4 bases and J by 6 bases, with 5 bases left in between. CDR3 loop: CSVGGDTQYF. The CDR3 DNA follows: TGCAGCGTTGGAGGTGATACGCAGTATTTT.

Here the CDR3 reads CASSATTPGDTQYF. DNA for the CDR3: TGTGCCAGCAGCGCGACTACGCCGGGAGATACGCAGTATTTT. This chain uses TRBV9 with TRBJ2-3; possibly TRBD2 for D (5 bases). V was shortened by 3 bases and J by 5 bases, with 13 bases between the two germline ends. Per germline, CDR1 SGDLS and CDR2 YYNGEE. This CDR3 comprises 14 residues.

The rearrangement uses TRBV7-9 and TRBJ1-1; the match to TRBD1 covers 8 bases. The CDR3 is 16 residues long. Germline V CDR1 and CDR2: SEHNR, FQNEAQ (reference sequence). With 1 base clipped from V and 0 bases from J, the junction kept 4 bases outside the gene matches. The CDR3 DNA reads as TGTGCCAGCAGCTTAGTATCAGGGGGCTTGAACACTGAAGCTTTCTTT. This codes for CASSLVSGGLNTEAFF. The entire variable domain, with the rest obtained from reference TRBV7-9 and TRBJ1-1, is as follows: DTGVSQNPRHKITKRGQNVTFRCDPISEHNRLYWYRQTLGQGPEFLTYFQNEAQLEKSRLLSDRFSAERPKGSFSTLEIQRTEQGDSAMYLCASSLVSGGLNTEAFFGQGTRLTVV.

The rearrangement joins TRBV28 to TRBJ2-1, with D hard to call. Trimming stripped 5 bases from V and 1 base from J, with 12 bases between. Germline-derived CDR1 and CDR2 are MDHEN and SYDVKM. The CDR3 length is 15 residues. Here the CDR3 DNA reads TGTGCCAGCAGTCACATTCGGCAATCCTACAATGAGCAGTTCTTC. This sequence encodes CASSHIRQSYNEQFF.

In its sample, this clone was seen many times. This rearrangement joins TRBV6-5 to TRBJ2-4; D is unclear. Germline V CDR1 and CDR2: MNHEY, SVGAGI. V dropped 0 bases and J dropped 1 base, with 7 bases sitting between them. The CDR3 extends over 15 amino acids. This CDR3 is CASSYSTGAKNIQYF. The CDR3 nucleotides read TGTGCCAGCAGTTACTCGACTGGGGCCAAAAACATTCAGTACTTC.

CDR3 sequence reads: CASSLAGAGDEQFF. CDR3 sequence (DNA): TGCGCCAGCAGCTTGGCGGGAGCGGGGGATGAGCAGTTCTTC. This rearrangement joins TRBV5-1 to TRBJ2-1; 8 positions agree with TRBD2. From germline, CDR1 is SGHRS and CDR2 YFSETQ. V lost 0 bases to trimming and J lost 8 bases; unmatched junction nucleotides: 4. The CDR3 is made up of 14 amino acids.

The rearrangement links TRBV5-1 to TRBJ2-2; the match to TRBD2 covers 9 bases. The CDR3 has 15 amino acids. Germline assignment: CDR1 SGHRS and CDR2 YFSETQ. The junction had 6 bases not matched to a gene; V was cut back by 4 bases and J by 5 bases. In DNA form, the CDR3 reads TGCGCCAGCAGCGAAACTAGCGGGTTGACCGGGGAGCTGTTTTTT. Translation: CASSETSGLTGELFF.

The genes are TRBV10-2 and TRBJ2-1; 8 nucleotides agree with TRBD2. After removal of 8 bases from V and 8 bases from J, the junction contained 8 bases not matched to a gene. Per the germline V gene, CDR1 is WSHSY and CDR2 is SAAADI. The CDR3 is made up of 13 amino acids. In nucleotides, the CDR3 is TGCGCCAGCGCTGATAGCGGGAACTATGAGCAGTTCTTC. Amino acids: CASADSGNYEQFF.

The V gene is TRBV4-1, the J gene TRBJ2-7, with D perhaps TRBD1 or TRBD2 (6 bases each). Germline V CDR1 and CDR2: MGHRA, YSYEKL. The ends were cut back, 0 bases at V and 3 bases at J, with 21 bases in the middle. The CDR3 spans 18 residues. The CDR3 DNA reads TGCGCCAGCAGCCAAGAAATCCTCGCGGGACAACTAAGCTACGAGCAGTACTTC. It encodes CASSQEILAGQLSYEQYF.

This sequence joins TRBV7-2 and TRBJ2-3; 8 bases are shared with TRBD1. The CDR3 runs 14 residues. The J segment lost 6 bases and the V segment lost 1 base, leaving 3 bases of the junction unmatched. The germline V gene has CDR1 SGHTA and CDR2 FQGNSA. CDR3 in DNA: TGTGCCAGCAGCTTAGGGACAGGGTTTGATACGCAGTATTTT. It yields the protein CASSLGTGFDTQYF.

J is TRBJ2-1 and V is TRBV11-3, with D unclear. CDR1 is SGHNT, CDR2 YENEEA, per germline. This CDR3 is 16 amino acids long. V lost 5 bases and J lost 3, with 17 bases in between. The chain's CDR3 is CASSDGRVSRYNEQFF. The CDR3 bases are TGTGCCAGCAGCGACGGTCGAGTAAGCCGCTACAATGAGCAGTTCTTC.

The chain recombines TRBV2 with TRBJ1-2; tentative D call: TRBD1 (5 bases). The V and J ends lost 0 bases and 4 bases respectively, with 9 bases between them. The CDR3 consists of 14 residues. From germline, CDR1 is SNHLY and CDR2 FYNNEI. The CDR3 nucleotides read TGTGCCAGCAGTGAAGCCGGGCAGGGCTATGGCTACACCTTC. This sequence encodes CASSEAGQGYGYTF.

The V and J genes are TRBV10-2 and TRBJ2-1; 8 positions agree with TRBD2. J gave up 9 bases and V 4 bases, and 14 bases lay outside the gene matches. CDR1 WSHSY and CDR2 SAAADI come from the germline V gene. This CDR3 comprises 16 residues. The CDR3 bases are TGCGCCAGCAGTGCCATCACTAGCGGTCTTGGTGGTGAGCAGTTCTTC. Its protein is CASSAITSGLGGEQFF.

CDR3 sequence reads: CASSGQTATNEKLFF. CDR3 in DNA: TGCGCCAGCAGCGGACAGACTGCAACTAATGAAAAACTGTTTTTT. The chain is built from TRBV5-1 and TRBJ1-4, with D possibly being TRBD1 (6 bases). The CDR3 is 15 residues long. The V and J ends lost 4 bases and 0 bases respectively, with 10 bases between them. Germline loops: CDR1 SGHRS, CDR2 YFSETQ.

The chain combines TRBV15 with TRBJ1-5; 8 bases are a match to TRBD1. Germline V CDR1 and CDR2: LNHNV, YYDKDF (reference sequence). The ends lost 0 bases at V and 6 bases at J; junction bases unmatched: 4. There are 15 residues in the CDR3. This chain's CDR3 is CATSRDRTGSQPQHF. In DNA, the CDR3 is TGTGCCACCAGCAGAGATCGGACAGGGAGTCAGCCCCAGCATTTT.

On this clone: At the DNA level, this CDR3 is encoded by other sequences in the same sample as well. The CDR3 DNA is TGTGCCAGTACAGGTGGGGGCGAGACCCAGTACTTC. Amino acid sequence: CASTGGGETQYF. This rearrangement joins TRBV2 to TRBJ2-5; the D gene is possibly TRBD1 (6 bases). Germline V lookup: CDR1 SNHLY, CDR2 FYNNEI. The V end lost 9 bases, the J end lost 5 bases, and 13 bases lay between the germline ends. This CDR3 is built from 12 residues.

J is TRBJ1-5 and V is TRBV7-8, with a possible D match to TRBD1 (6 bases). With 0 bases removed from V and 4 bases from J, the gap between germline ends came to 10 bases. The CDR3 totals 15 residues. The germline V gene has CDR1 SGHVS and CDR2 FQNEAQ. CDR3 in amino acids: CASSLAFRGNQPQHF. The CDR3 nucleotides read TGTGCCAGCAGCTTAGCTTTCAGGGGAAATCAGCCCCAGCATTTT.